The present entry profiles one TCR beta chain with its context. Its antigen is currently unknown. This specimen belongs to a study of read filtering for tumor transcriptome and immune sequencing. Overall study: After DNase treatment, RNA was made into whole-transcriptome libraries. Broader study findings: This fraction held mixed bone marrow immune cells after CD138-negative sorting. In IR-seq, single-read clonotypes were about 81.9% of clonotypes but about 3.5% of reads.

Molecular barcoded adaptors covering alpha/delta and beta/gamma chains were used on roughly 400 ng RNA. MiXCR was run by TCRdb on the reads, yielding one entry per CDR3 protein. The table has around 14,000 distinct CDR3 sequences, approximately 20% seen once; the top ten hold around 80%. Trimming shortened V by 3 bases and J by 2 bases, and 14 bases separated the two germline ends. CDR1 DFQATT and CDR2 SNEGSKA come from the germline V gene (reference sequence). CDR3 length equals 14 residues. V usage is TRBV20-1 and J usage is TRBJ2-7; D might be TRBD2 (6 bases). Sample: a population of CD138-negative cells sorted from bone marrow. This receptor was taken from a donor at least 40 years old with multiple myeloma. CDR3 nucleotides: TGCAGTGCTAGGCCGGAGGGGTGGGCCTACGAGCAGTACTTC. It is translated as CSARPEGWAYEQYF.